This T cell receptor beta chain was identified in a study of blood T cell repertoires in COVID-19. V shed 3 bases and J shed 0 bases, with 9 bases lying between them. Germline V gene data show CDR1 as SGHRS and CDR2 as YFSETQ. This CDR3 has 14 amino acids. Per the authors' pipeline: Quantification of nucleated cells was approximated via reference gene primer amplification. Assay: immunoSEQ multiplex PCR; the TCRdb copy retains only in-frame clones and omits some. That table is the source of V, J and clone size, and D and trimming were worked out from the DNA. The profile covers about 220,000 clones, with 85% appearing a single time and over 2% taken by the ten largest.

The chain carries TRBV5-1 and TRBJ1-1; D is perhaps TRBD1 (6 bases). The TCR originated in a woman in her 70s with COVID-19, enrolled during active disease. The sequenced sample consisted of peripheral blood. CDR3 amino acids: CASSWGQLNTEAFF. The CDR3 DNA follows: TGCGCCAGCAGCTGGGGACAATTGAACACTGAAGCTTTCTTT.